In this sample, the clone carrying this T cell receptor (beta chain) turned up a few times. Its antigen is undetermined. V lost 6 bases, J lost 3 bases, and 14 bases lay in between. CDR1 is LNHDA and CDR2 is SQIVND in the germline V gene (reference sequence). CDR3 size: 14 residues. All patients were treatment-naive before thyroid surgery. Per the original methods: What underpinned the distant-metastasis classifier for papillary thyroid cancer was the set of CDR3 differences across clinicopathological groups. TCRdb re-called clones from the PCR reads using MiXCR. Clone size and V and J calls follow TCRdb, not the original study. The data show fewer than 55,000 clones, with roughly 16% seen just once and around 20% held by the top ten. The data stem from a study of metastatic and nonmetastatic thyroid tumors. Study in general: Repertoires of blood and of tissue (tumor or nodule) from malignant and benign thyroid patients were compared. Overall study findings and caveats: Versus benign nodules, malignant thyroid tumors reportedly had significantly higher TCR beta diversity, in blood and tumor.

The chain combines TRBV19 with TRBJ1-2; unclear D gene. The TCR originated in a female donor with papillary thyroid cancer or a benign thyroid nodule (not recorded which). Some clones in this sample may be carry-over from other donors' samples. The sequencing sample was made of blood. The CDR3 here is CASRSRANHYGYTF. CDR3 sequence (DNA): TGTGCCAGTAGATCAAGAGCTAACCACTATGGCTACACCTTC.